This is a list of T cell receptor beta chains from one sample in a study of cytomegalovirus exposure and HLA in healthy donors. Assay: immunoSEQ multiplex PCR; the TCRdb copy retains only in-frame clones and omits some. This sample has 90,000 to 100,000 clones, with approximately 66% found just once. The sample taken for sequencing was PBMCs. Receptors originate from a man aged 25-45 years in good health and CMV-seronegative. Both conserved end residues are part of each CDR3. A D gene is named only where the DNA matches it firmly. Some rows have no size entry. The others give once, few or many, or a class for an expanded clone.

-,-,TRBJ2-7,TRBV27,CASSRTLTYEQYF,TGTGCCAGCAGCAGGACACTTACCTACGAGCAGTACTTC
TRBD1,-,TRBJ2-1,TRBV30,CAWSGGQGAYNEQFF,TGTGCCTGGAGTGGGGGACAGGGAGCCTACAATGAGCAGTTCTTC
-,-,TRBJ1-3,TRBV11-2,CASSQTSSSGNTIYF,TGTGCCAGCAGCCAGACATCAAGCTCTGGAAACACCATATATTTT
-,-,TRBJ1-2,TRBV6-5,CASSYKSSTGYTF,TGTGCCAGCAGTTACAAATCCTCCACAGGCTACACCTTC
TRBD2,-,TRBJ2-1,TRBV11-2,CASSRGTSAYNEQFF,TGTGCCAGCAGCCGCGGGACTAGCGCCTACAATGAGCAGTTCTTC
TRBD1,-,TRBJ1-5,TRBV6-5,CASRGTGNSNQPQHF,TGTGCCAGCAGGGGGACAGGTAATAGCAATCAGCCCCAGCATTTT
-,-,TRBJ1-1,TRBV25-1,CASRLGVGEAFF,TGTGCCAGCAGATTAGGGGTAGGTGAAGCTTTCTTT
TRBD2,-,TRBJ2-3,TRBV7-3,CASSSSGTSTDTQYF,TGTGCCAGCAGCTCTAGCGGGACAAGCACAGATACGCAGTATTTT
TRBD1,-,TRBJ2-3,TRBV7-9,CASRHTDRADTQYF,TGTGCCAGCAGACATACCGACAGGGCAGATACGCAGTATTTT
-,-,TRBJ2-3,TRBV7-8,CASSLVAGPELPNTQYF,TGTGCCAGCAGCTTAGTGGCGGGGCCTGAACTACCGAATACGCAGTATTTT
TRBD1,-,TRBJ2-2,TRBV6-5,CASSPGTANTGELFF,TGTGCCAGCAGCCCCGGGACAGCGAACACCGGGGAGCTGTTTTTT
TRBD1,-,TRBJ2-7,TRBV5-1,CASSFLAGGPNEQYF,TGCGCCAGCAGCTTCCTCGCAGGGGGCCCAAACGAGCAGTACTTC
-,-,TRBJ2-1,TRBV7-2,CASTLRGGGSSYEQFF,TGTGCCAGCACCTTGCGAGGTGGGGGGAGTAGTTATGAGCAGTTCTTC
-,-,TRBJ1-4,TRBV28,CASSGGKEKLFF,TGTGCCAGCAGCGGGGGAAAGGAAAAACTGTTTTTT
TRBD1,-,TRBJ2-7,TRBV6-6,CASSLGQGTPIYEQYF,TGTGCCAGCAGCTTGGGACAGGGGACTCCTATCTACGAGCAGTACTTC
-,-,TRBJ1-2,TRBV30,CAWRWNSQYGYTF,TGTGCCTGGAGATGGAACAGCCAATATGGCTACACCTTC
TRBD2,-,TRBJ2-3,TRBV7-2,CASSPRLAGTDTQYF,TGTGCCAGCAGCCCTCGACTAGCGGGCACAGATACGCAGTATTTT
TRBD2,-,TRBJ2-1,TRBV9,CASSTPEGLAGDVNEQFF,TGTGCCAGCAGCACACCCGAAGGACTAGCGGGAGATGTGAATGAGCAGTTCTTC
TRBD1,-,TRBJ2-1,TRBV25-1,CASSVQGVSNEQFF,TGTGCCAGCAGTGTTCAGGGGGTGAGTAATGAGCAGTTCTTC
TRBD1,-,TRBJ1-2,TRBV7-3,CASSMGQGATYGYTF,TGTGCCAGCAGCATGGGACAGGGGGCAACGTATGGCTACACCTTC
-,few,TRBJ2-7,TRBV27,CASSEAYEQYF,TGTGCCAGCAGTGAAGCTTACGAGCAGTACTTC
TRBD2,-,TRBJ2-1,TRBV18,CASSPWDSGSRDEQFF,TGTGCCAGCTCTCCCTGGGATAGCGGGAGTAGAGATGAGCAGTTCTTC
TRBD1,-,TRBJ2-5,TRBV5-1,CASSPRTGGSQETQYF,TGCGCCAGCAGCCCAAGGACAGGGGGGTCGCAAGAGACCCAGTACTTC
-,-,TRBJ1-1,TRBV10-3,CAISADSLNTEAFF,TGTGCCATCAGTGCGGACAGTTTGAACACTGAAGCTTTCTTT
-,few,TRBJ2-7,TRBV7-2,CASSPGETRSYEQYF,TGTGCCAGCAGCCCCGGAGAGACTAGATCCTACGAGCAGTACTTC
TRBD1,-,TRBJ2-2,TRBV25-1,CASMGTGVTGELLF,TGTGCCAGCATGGGGACAGGGGTTACCGGGGAGCTGCTTTTT
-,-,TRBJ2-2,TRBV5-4,CASSGLLNTGELFF,TGTGCCAGCAGTGGACTCCTGAACACCGGGGAGCTGTTTTTT
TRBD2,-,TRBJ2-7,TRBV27,CVSSLSPLAASYEQYF,TGTGTCAGCAGTTTATCGCCACTAGCGGCCTCCTACGAGCAGTACTTC
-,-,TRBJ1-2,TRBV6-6,CASSASDRLADGYTF,TGTGCCAGCAGCGCCTCAGACAGGCTCGCTGATGGCTACACCTTC
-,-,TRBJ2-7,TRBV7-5,CVRSLVGVCVGGYEQYF,TGTGTCAGAAGCTTAGTGGGGGTTTGTGTGGGGGGTTACGAGCAGTACTTC
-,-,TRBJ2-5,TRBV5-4,CASSAGLKETQYF,TGTGCCAGCAGCGCTGGACTCAAAGAGACCCAGTACTTC
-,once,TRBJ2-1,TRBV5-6,CASSLNNNEQFF,TGTGCCAGCAGCTTGAATAACAATGAGCAGTTCTTC
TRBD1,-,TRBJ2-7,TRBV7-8,CASSLGGGETPEQYF,TGTGCCAGCAGCTTAGGAGGGGGCGAGACACCTGAGCAGTACTTC
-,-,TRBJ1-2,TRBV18,CASSPAPLADTNYGYTF,TGTGCCAGCTCACCCGCGCCTTTGGCAGACACTAACTATGGCTACACCTTC
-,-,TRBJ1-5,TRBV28,CASSPNEYYSNQPQHF,TGTGCCAGCAGTCCAAATGAGTATTATAGCAATCAGCCCCAGCATTTT
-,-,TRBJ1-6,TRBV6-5,CASSSQGSFGSPLHF,TGTGCCAGCAGTTCCCAGGGAAGTTTTGGTTCACCCCTCCACTTT
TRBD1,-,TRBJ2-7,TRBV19,CASSTLGQGDYEQYF,TGTGCCAGTAGTACCCTGGGACAGGGAGACTACGAGCAGTACTTC
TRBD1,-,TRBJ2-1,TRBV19,CASSMTGQGAHNEQFF,TGTGCCAGTAGTATGACGGGACAGGGGGCCCACAATGAGCAGTTCTTC
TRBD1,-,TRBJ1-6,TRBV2,CASRKTGGQNSPLHF,TGTGCCAGCAGGAAAACAGGGGGTCAGAATTCACCCCTCCACTTT
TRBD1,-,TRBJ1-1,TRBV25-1,CASSATGGTEAFF,TGTGCCAGCAGTGCGACAGGGGGGACTGAAGCTTTCTTT
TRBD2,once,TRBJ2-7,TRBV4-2,CASSQEGGLAGAGCEQYF,TGTGCCAGCAGCCAAGAAGGGGGCCTAGCGGGAGCTGGCTGCGAGCAGTACTTC
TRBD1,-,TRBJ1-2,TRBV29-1,CSGVDSGGYGYTF,TGCAGTGGGGTGGACTCAGGGGGCTATGGCTACACCTTC
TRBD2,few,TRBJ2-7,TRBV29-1,CSVEGEGFLSYEQYF,TGCAGCGTTGAAGGGGAGGGTTTCCTTTCCTACGAGCAGTACTTC
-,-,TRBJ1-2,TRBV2,CASQGTDNYGYTF,TGTGCCTCCCAGGGGACGGATAACTATGGCTACACCTTC
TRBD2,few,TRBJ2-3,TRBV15,CATSRDQAGGADTQYF,TGTGCCACCAGCAGAGATCAAGCGGGGGGCGCAGATACGCAGTATTTT
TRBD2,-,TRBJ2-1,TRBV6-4,CASSRGLAGDEQFF,TGTGCCAGCAGTAGGGGACTAGCGGGGGATGAGCAGTTCTTC
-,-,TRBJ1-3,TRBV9,CASSEDSSGNTIYF,TGTGCCAGCAGCGAGGACAGCTCTGGAAACACCATATATTTT
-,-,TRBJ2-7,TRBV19,CASSIDRQAYEQYF,TGTGCCAGTAGTATAGACCGTCAGGCCTACGAGCAGTACTTC
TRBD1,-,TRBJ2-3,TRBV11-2,CASSRTGTGRRTYTDTQYF,TGTGCCAGCAGCCGGACCGGGACAGGGAGACGGACTTACACAGATACGCAGTATTTT
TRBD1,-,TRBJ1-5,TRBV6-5,CASSGDRNSNQPQHF,TGTGCCAGCAGTGGGGACAGAAATAGCAATCAGCCCCAGCATTTT
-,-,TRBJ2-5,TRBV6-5,CASGISLGLETQYF,TGTGCCAGCGGGATATCTCTGGGGCTGGAGACCCAGTACTTC
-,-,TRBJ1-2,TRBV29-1,CSVDLNYGYTF,TGCAGCGTTGATCTGAACTATGGCTACACCTTC
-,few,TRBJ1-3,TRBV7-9,CASSLEGQYSGNTIYF,TGTGCCAGCAGCTTAGAGGGGCAATACTCTGGAAACACCATATATTTT